This T cell receptor beta chain is drawn from a study of Graves' ophthalmopathy and Graves' hyperthyroidism. Study observations and caveats: Its predictions of ophthalmopathy progression gave the model roughly 71% sensitivity and about 78% specificity.

The CDR3 consists of 10 residues. Per germline, CDR1 SGHTA and CDR2 FQGNSA. All donors with ophthalmopathy were recorded as having moderate-to-severe activity, CAS ≥3, NOSPECS ≥4 and a duration under 3 months. Other autoimmune diseases, uncontrolled infections, pregnancy and lactation each led to patient exclusion. Symptoms, serum thyroxine and TRAb, thyroid ultrasound, and orbital computed tomography formed the diagnostic basis. Amplification of the TCR beta CDR3 regions used RNA transcripts (as template). Investigators did first-round RT-PCR with HTBI primers, then second-round multiplex PCR. TCRdb analysed the multiplex PCR reads with MiXCR anew, one entry per CDR3 protein. The sample has around 40,000 distinct CDR3 sequences, around 52% seen once. With regard to this clonotype: What it binds is not known. At one boundary the junction diverges from the germline segment, which might be a read error.

The receptor's source is an adult man with Graves' ophthalmopathy. The chain has TRBV7-2 and TRBJ2-7; D is ambiguous. Sequences were obtained from peripheral blood. The CDR3: CAGSSYEQYF. The DNA for the CDR3 is TGTGCCGGCAGCTCCTACGAGCAGTACTTC.